The TCR beta chain under discussion was sequenced for a study of T-cell reconstitution after alpha-beta-depleted transplantation in children. Study-level findings and limits: It was newly produced T cells that mostly accounted for T-cell counts and diversity one year after transplant. Expanded graft clones numbering several hundred reportedly gave rise to alpha-beta T cells about two months after transplant. The origin of high day-60 TCRbeta diversity in some patients lay in surviving recipient T cells and thymic progenitors.

The V gene end was trimmed by 7 bases and the J gene end by 1 base; junction bases not matched to a gene: 5. The CDR3 loop spans 14 amino acids. Germline V lookup: CDR1 SNHLY, CDR2 FYNNEI. Unique molecular identifiers were incorporated during preparation of the TCRbeta library. MiXCR, run by TCRdb on the PCR reads, gives a single entry per CDR3 protein. The repertoire holds 200,000 to 250,000 distinct CDR3 sequences, with under 13% as singletons. This clonotype was counted at least ten times. As yet, its antigen is unknown. This TCR came from a child under three years old with acute myeloid leukemia, due to receive a stem cell transplant. The chain links TRBV2 to TRBJ1-1; TRBD1 matches 8 bases. Sequencing used PBMCs, obtained before TCRalphabeta/CD19-depleted stem cell transplant. The chain's CDR3 is CASNPTGGNTEAFF. CDR3 bases: TGTGCCAGCAATCCCACAGGGGGGAACACTGAAGCTTTCTTT.